The clone carrying this T cell receptor (beta chain) was seen ten or more times. The antigen is unknown. This specimen comes from a study of T cells in Graves' hyperthyroidism and ophthalmopathy. This CDR3 is built from 18 residues. V gave up 4 bases and J gave up 0 bases; unmatched junction bases: 11. Germline CDR1 and CDR2: MGHRA and YSYEKL. Amplified TCR beta CDR3 regions came from RNA transcripts. A set of HTBI primers served as the primers for a first-round RT-PCR of the TCR CDR3. From the multiplex PCR reads, TCRdb called clonotypes with MiXCR, one entry per CDR3 protein. The data show a few hundred thousand distinct CDR3 sequences, approximately 14% seen once. Patients were excluded because of uncontrolled infection, other autoimmune disease, pregnancy or lactation. Findings and limits, study-wide: Among thyroid clonotypes expanded above 0.001, most also appeared in blood. In simple terms, a model built on 13 V-J features told ophthalmopathy apart from stable hyperthyroidism.

The sample taken for sequencing was blood. The V gene is TRBV4-1, the J gene TRBJ2-3; 9 nucleotides agree with TRBD2. This TCR derives from a woman between 18 and 29 years old with Graves' hyperthyroidism that later progressed to Graves' ophthalmopathy. The CDR3 DNA is TGCGCCAGCAGCCGGACCCCGAGACTAGCGGAGAGCACAGATACGCAGTATTTT. It encodes CASSRTPRLAESTDTQYF.